This section outlines one TCR beta chain sequence together with its context. Its antigen is currently not known. Per-nucleotide qualities are absent, and no much larger clonotype sits a single base away. This entry is derived from a study of T cell changes during pregnancy in multiple sclerosis (dated by TCRdb to about 2019). Background for the entire study: In women with multiple sclerosis, the researchers looked at how the T cell repertoire shifted as pregnancy progressed.

Unmatched junction bases come to 5, with V trimmed by 4 bases and J by 9 bases. Taken from the germline V gene, the CDR1 and CDR2 loops are SGHTA and FQGTGA. The CDR3 holds 12 amino acids from the cysteine to the phenylalanine. The entry retains the CDR3 DNA only, 36 bases that are in frame from base 1. Libraries came from the immunoSEQ multiplex PCR assay. In its TCRdb copy, this immuneACCESS table keeps in-frame sequences only and misses some clones. Where compared with another copy, unresolved V genes explain less than half of these, and the others have no known cause. The sample table holds about 58,000 clones, of which roughly nine tenths were seen once. The ten largest clones represent about 0.49% of the sample.

The TCR originated in a female donor in good health, enrolled as a control in a pregnancy study. In this chain, TRBV7-3 is recombined with TRBJ1-2, with 7 junctional bases fitting TRBD1. Sequenced here: CD4+ T cells from peripheral blood mononuclear cells, sampled after pregnancy. The sequenced DNA is TGTGCCAGCAGCTCGGACAGGAGGCGCTACACCTTC. Translated, this gives CASSSDRRRYTF.